The rows below give T cell receptor beta chains drawn from one sample of a study of T cell changes during pregnancy in multiple sclerosis. TCRdb's copy holds only in-frame clones and misses some; the assay was immunoSEQ multiplex PCR. This sample has roughly 30,000 clones, with about 83% found just once. The specimen comprised CD8+ T cells from peripheral blood mononuclear cells, sampled after pregnancy. Every receptor here comes from a female donor with multiple sclerosis, enrolled in a pregnancy study. Both conserved end residues are part of each CDR3. Clone size is not always given. Where it is, it says once, few, many or a class for expanded clones.

cdr3_aa v_call clone_size
CASSLVDTYEQYF TRBV5-1 once
CASTLDRGGGYTF TRBV28 -
CASSLVDTNYGYTF TRBV5-6 -
CASSFFGAANEKLFF TRBV13 once
CASNGGLGPQHF TRBV19 -
CAWRSPTAMYGYTF TRBV30 -
CASSLEGQGGMNTEAFF TRBV11-2 -
CAWTPTERSGANVLTF TRBV30 -
CASSAGFHRGALNTEAFF TRBV2 -
CASSPTQAELFF TRBV6-5 -
CASSQEEQGYEQYF TRBV4-1 -
CASSLEHQRRAYEQYF TRBV7-9 -
CASSESGGSYEQYF TRBV10-1 -
CASSEVSGEGHNEQFF TRBV6-4 -
CASSPDRGRIEAFF TRBV28 -
CASSEIGGRADTQYF TRBV6-1 few
CASLDTYEKLFF TRBV2 -
CASSQARSGGPSTDTQYF TRBV4-3 -
CAIRGLAGGTDTQYF TRBV10-3 -
CASSWDRGQLNTEAFF TRBV5-1 once
CASSEEGGHTNTEAFF TRBV9 -
CASSGTGGWGYTF TRBV27 -
CASSELATLTGELFF TRBV10-2 -
CASSSQGEKLFF TRBV13 -
CASSPSTGRPGYTF TRBV5-4 -
CASIPEALLLQLETTDTQYF TRBV9 -
CASSLVRWRTQYF TRBV7-9 -
CASSTDRQATTNEKLFF TRBV2 -
CSANPGTGDSPLHF TRBV29-1 -
CASSLDRGYMNTEAFF TRBV5-4 -
CASSGDGLAGGRDTGELFF TRBV14 -
CANSRLAGGPNEQFF TRBV7-9 -
CASSLPISGGPSTDTQYF TRBV7-9 -
CASSQGYGYTF TRBV11-2 once
CASSVEGVSTEAFF TRBV9 -
CASSLWGSGGQETQYF TRBV7-9 -
CASSSGTEFYEQYF TRBV5-4 -
CASSFPTGVVYGYTF TRBV5-5 -
CAAGGHGTDTQYF TRBV6-1 -
CASSGGQGRAFF TRBV9 few
CASSIDGPGSESNQPQHF TRBV19 -
CASSLGGRSSYEQYF TRBV5-1 -
CASRGRIGQPQHF TRBV14 few
CASSLGGRTYNEQFF TRBV5-1 -
CAITGTHEAFF TRBV28 once
CASSEGADSSYEQYF TRBV2 once
CASSPPVRRGEQETQYF TRBV5-6 -
CASSFWSGSEAFF TRBV5-5 -
CAWSSRGIQNTEAFF TRBV30 -
CASSLTENTEAFF TRBV7-7 -
CASSLSRKDTQYF TRBV27 -
CASTPGTPEKLFF TRBV2 -
CASSLVGTSYEQYF TRBV5-8 -
CASRDRGSYEQYF TRBV5-5 -
CASSPSGGPLTYGYTF TRBV27 -
CASSPTVGGSDTQYF TRBV4-3 -